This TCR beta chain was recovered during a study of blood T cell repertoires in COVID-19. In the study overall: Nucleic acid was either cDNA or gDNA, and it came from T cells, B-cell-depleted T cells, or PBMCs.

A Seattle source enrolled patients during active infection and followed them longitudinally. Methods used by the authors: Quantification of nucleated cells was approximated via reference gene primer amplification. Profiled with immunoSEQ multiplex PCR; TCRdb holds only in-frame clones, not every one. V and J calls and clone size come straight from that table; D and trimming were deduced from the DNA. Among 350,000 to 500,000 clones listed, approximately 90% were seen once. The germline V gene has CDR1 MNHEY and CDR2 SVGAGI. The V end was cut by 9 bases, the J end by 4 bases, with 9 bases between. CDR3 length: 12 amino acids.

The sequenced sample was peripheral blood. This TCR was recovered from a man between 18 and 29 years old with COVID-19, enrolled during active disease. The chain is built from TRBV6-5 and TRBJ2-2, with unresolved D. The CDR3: CASKELTGELFF. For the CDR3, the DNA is TGTGCCAGTAAAGAACTCACCGGGGAGCTGTTTTTT.